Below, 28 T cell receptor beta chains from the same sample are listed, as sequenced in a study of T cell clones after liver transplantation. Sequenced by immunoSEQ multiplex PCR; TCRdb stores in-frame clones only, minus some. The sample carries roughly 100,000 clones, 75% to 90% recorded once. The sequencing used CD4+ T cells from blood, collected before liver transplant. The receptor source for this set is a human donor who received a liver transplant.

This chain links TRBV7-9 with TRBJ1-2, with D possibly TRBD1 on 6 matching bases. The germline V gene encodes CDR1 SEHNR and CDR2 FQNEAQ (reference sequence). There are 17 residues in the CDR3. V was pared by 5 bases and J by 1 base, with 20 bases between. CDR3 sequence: CASSPHIGGPDNYGYTF. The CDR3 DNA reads TGTGCCAGCAGCCCACACATAGGGGGGCCTGATAACTATGGCTACACCTTC.

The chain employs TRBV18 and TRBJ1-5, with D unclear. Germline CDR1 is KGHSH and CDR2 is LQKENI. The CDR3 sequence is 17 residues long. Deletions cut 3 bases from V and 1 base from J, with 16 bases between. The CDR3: CASSPRSVSGSNQPQHF. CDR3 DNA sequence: TGTGCCAGCTCACCTCGTAGTGTTTCGGGGAGCAATCAGCCCCAGCATTTT.

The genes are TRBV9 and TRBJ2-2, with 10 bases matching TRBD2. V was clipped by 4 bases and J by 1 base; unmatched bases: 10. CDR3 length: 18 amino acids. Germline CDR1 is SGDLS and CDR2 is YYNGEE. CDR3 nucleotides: TGTGCCAGCAGCCCCCAAGCGGGAGGGCCGGGGAACACCGGGGAGCTGTTTTTT. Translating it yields CASSPQAGGPGNTGELFF.

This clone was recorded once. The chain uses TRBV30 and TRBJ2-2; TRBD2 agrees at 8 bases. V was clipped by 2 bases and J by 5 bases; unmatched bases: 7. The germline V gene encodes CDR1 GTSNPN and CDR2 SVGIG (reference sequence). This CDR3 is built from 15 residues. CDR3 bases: TGTGCCTGGAGTAACGGACTAGCTGGTACCGGGGAGCTGTTTTTT. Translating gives CAWSNGLAGTGELFF.

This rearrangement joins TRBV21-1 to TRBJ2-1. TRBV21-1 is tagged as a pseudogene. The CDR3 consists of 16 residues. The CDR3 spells CASTDLLRGRYNEQFF. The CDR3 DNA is TGTGCCAGCACCGACCTCCTCCGGGGGCGCTACAATGAGCAGTTCTTC.

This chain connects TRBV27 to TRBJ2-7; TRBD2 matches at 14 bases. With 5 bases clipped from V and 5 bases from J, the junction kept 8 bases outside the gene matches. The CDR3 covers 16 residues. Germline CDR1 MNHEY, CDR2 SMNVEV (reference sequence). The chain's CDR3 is CASSQRGTSGSHEQYF. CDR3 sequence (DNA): TGTGCCAGCAGTCAAAGGGGGACTAGCGGGAGCCACGAGCAGTACTTC.

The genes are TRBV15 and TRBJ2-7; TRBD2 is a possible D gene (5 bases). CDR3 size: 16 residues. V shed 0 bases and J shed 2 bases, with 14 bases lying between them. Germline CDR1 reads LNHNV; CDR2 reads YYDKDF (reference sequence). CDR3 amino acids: CATSRDQGPGTYEQYF. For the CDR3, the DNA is TGTGCCACCAGCAGAGATCAAGGGCCGGGAACCTACGAGCAGTACTTC.

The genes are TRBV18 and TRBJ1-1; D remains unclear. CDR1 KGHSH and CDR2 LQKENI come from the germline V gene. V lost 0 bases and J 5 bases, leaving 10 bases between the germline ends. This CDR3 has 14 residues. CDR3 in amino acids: CASSPPMSGTEAFF. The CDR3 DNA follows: TGTGCCAGCTCACCACCGATGTCGGGTACTGAAGCTTTCTTT.

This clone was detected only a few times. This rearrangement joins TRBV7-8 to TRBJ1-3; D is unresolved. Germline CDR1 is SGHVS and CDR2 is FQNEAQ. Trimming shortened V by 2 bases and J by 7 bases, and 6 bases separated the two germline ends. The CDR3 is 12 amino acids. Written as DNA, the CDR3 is TGTGCCAGCAGCTTACAACGGAACACCATATATTTT. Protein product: CASSLQRNTIYF.

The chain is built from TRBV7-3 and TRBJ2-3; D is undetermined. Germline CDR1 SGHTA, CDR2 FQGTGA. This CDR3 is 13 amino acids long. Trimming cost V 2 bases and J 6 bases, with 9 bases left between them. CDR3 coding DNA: TGTGCCAGCAGCTTACGACGAGCTGATACGCAGTATTTT. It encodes CASSLRRADTQYF.

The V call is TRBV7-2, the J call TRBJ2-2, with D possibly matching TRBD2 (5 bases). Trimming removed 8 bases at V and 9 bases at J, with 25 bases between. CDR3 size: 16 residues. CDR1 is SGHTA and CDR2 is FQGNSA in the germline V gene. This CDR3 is CASEWTPPRAARELFF. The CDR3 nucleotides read TGTGCCAGCGAGTGGACTCCACCCCGGGCCGCCCGGGAGCTGTTTTTT.

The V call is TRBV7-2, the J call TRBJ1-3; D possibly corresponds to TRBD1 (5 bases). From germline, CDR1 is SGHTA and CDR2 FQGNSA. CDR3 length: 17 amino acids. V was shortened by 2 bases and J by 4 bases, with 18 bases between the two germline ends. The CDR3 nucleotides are TGTGCCAGCAGCTTATACAAGTCCCGACAGAGCGGAAACACCATATATTTT. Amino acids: CASSLYKSRQSGNTIYF.

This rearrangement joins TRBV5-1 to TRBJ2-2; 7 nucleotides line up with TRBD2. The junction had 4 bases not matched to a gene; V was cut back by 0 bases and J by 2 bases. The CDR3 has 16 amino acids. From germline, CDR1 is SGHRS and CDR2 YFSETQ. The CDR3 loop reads CASSLGASGNTGELFF. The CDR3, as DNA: TGCGCCAGCAGCTTGGGGGCTAGCGGAAACACCGGGGAGCTGTTTTTT. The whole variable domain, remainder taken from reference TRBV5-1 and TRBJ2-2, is KAGVTQTPRYLIKTRGQQVTLSCSPISGHRSVSWYQQTPGQGLQFLFEYFSETQRNKGNFPGRFSGRQFSNSRSEMNVSTLELGDSALYLCASSLGASGNTGELFFGEGSRLTVL.

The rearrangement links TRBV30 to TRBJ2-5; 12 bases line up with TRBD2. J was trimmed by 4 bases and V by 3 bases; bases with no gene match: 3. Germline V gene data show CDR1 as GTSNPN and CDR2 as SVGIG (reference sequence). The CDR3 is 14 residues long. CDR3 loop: CAWRRGLAGETQYF. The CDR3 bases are TGTGCCTGGAGGCGGGGACTAGCGGGAGAGACCCAGTACTTC.

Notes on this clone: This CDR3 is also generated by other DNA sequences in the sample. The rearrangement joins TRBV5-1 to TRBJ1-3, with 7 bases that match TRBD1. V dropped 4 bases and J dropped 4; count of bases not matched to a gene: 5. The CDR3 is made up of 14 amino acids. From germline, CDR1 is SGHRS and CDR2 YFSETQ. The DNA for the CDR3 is TGCGCCAGCAGCCCAGGGGGTTCCGGAAACACCATATATTTT. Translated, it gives CASSPGGSGNTIYF.

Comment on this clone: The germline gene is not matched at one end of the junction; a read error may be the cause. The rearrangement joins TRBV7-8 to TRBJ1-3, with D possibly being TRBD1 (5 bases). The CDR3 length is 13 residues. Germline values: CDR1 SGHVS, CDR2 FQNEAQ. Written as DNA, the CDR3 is TGTGCCAGCAGCCTACCAGAGGGGAGCGCGCAAAACTTT. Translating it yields CASSLPEGSAQNF.

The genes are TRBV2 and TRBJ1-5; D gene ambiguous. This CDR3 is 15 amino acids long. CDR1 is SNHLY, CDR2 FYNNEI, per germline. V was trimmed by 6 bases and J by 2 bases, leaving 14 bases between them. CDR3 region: CASRAPGFGNQPQHF. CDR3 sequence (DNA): TGTGCCAGCAGGGCCCCGGGCTTCGGCAATCAGCCCCAGCATTTT. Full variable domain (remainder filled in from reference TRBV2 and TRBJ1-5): EPEVTQTPSHQVTQMGQEVILRCVPISNHLYFYWYRQILGQKVEFLVSFYNNEISEKSEIFDDQFSVERPDGSNFTLKIRSTKLEDSAMYFCASRAPGFGNQPQHFGDGTRLSIL.

The CDR3 DNA reads as TGCGCCAGCAGCCTAGGGGCATTGGGCAATCAGCCCCAGCATTTT. Protein sequence: CASSLGALGNQPQHF. The chain combines TRBV4-3 with TRBJ1-5; the D gene is possibly TRBD1 (5 bases). Germline CDR1 reads LGHNA; CDR2 reads YSLEER. The V and J ends lost 4 bases and 2 bases respectively, with 12 bases between them. The CDR3 has 15 residues.

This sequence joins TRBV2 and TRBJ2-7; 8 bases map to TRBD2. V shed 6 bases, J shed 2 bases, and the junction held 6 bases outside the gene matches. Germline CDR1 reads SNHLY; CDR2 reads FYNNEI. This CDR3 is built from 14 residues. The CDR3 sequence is CASRTRGVTYEQYF. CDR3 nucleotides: TGTGCCAGCAGGACGCGGGGGGTCACCTACGAGCAGTACTTC.

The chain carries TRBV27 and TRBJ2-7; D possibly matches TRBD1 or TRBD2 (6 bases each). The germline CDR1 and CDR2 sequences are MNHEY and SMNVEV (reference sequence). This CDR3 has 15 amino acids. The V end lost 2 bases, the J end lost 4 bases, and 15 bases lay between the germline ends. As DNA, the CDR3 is TGTGCCAGCAGTTTAGGGGGAGGAGGGGGATACGAGCAGTACTTC. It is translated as CASSLGGGGGYEQYF.

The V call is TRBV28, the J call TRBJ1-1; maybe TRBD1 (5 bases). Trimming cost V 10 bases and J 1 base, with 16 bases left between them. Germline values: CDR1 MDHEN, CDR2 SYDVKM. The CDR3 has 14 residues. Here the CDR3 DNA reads TGTGCCATCATGGGGGAGAGGGGGAACACTGAAGCTTTCTTT. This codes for CAIMGERGNTEAFF.

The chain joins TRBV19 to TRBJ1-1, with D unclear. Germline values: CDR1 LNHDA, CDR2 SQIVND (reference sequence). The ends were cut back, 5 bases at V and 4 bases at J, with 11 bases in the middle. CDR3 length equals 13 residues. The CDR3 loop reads CASSYLGSTEAFF. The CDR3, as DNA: TGTGCCAGTAGTTATCTAGGGTCCACTGAAGCTTTCTTT.

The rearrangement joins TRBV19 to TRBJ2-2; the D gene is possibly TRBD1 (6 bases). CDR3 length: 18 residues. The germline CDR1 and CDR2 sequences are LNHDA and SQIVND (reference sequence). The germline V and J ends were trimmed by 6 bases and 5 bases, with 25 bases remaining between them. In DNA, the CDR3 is TGTGCCAGTAGGCTCACAGGGACCGGGCCAAAGGGGACCGGGGAGCTGTTTTTT. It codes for CASRLTGTGPKGTGELFF. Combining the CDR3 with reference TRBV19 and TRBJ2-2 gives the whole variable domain DGGITQSPKYLFRKEGQNVTLSCEQNLNHDAMYWYRQDPGQGLRLIYYSQIVNDFQKGDIAEGYSVSREKKESFPLTVTSAQKNPTAFYLCASRLTGTGPKGTGELFFGEGSRLTVL.

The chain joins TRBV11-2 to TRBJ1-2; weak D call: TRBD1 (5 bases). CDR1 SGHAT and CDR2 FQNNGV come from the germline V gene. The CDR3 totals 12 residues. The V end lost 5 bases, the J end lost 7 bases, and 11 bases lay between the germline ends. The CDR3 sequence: CASSGRVTGYTF. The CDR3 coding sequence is TGTGCCAGCAGCGGCAGGGTTACTGGCTACACCTTC.

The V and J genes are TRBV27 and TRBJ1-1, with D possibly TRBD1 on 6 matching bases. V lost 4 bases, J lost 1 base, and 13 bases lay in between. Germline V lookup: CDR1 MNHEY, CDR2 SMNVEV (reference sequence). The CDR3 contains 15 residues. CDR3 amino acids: CASSSYGTSNTEAFF. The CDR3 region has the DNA TGTGCCAGCAGTTCATACGGGACATCGAACACTGAAGCTTTCTTT.

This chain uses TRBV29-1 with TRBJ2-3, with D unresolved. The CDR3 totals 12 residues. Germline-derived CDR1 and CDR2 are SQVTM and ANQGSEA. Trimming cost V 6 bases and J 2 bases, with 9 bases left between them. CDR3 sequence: CSVRPVTDTQYF. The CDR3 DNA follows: TGCAGCGTACGACCCGTCACAGATACGCAGTATTTT.

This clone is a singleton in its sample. CDR3 protein: CASSMLILAKNIQYF. DNA for the CDR3: TGTGCCAGTAGTATGTTGATACTAGCCAAAAACATTCAGTACTTC. The chain links TRBV19 to TRBJ2-4; D is undetermined. Germline V gene sequence: CDR1 LNHDA, CDR2 SQIVND (reference sequence). Trimming took 3 bases from V and 0 from J, leaving 9 bases between them. The length of the CDR3 is 15 residues.

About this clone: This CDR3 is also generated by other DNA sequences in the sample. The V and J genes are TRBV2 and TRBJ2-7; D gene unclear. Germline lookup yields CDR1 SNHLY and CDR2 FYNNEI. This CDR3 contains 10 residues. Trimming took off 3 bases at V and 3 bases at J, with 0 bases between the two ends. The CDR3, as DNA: TGTGCCAGCAGTGACTACGAGCAGTACTTC. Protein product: CASSDYEQYF.